Shown below are 27 T cell receptor beta chains from a single sample sequenced in a study of blood T cell repertoires in COVID-19. The protocol was immunoSEQ multiplex PCR, while the TCRdb copy is restricted to in-frame clones and leaves out a portion. This table has hundreds of thousands of clones, about 90% appearing once. Sequenced input: PBMCs or T cells enriched from blood (not recorded which). Source of these receptors: a woman aged 18-29 years with acute COVID-19.

Only a few counts were recorded for this clone. The rearrangement joins TRBV5-4 to TRBJ2-2, with TRBD1 identical over 8 bases. The CDR3 totals 17 residues. Trimming took 4 bases from V and 0 from J; bases not matched to a gene: 8. Germline-derived CDR1 and CDR2 are SGHNT and YYREEE (reference sequence). Written as DNA, the CDR3 is TGTGCCAGCAGCCAACTAGCAGGGGGCGCGAACACCGGGGAGCTGTTTTTT. It codes for CASSQLAGGANTGELFF.

This clone was observed once. This chain uses TRBV5-1 with TRBJ1-2, with 9 bases matching TRBD1. After removal of 2 bases from V and 3 bases from J, the junction contained 5 bases not matched to a gene. CDR1 is SGHRS and CDR2 is YFSETQ in the germline V gene. The CDR3 extends over 15 amino acids. The CDR3 here is CASSFGDRAYYGYTF. CDR3 coding DNA: TGCGCCAGCAGCTTTGGGGACAGGGCGTACTATGGCTACACCTTC.

As to this clone: The sample contains more than one DNA sequence encoding this CDR3. This chain joins TRBV11-2 and TRBJ1-1; 9 bases are shared with TRBD1. The CDR3 spans 14 residues. J lost 1 base, V lost 4 bases, and 1 base had no gene match. CDR1 SGHAT and CDR2 FQNNGV come from the germline V gene. In DNA, the CDR3 is TGTGCCAGCAGCTCGACAGGGGGGAACACTGAAGCTTTCTTT. This codes for CASSSTGGNTEAFF.

The chain recombines TRBV20-1 with TRBJ1-4, with D possibly matching TRBD1 (5 bases). Trimming cost V 8 bases and J 8 bases, with 12 bases left between them. This CDR3 comprises 11 residues. Germline V lookup: CDR1 DFQATT, CDR2 SNEGSKA (reference sequence). The CDR3 loop reads CSTGLREKLFF. CDR3 sequence (DNA): TGCAGTACGGGACTCCGGGAAAAACTGTTTTTT.

The chain couples TRBV6-5 to TRBJ1-2; the D gene is possibly TRBD1 (5 bases). Germline V gene lookup returns CDR1 MNHEY and CDR2 SVGAGI. Trimming took off 5 bases at V and 4 bases at J, with 8 bases between the two ends. This CDR3 comprises 12 residues. CDR3 residues: CASSPDSYGYTF. For the CDR3, the DNA is TGTGCCAGCAGTCCTGACAGCTATGGCTACACCTTC.

The gene calls are TRBV20-1 and TRBJ1-1; D gene ambiguous. In germline, CDR1 is DFQATT, CDR2 SNEGSKA (reference sequence). The CDR3 runs 11 residues. The DNA for the CDR3 is TGCAGCGGGATTGAGTACACTGAAGCTTTCTTT. It specifies CSGIEYTEAFF.

The rearrangement uses TRBV7-2 and TRBJ2-3, with TRBD2 identical over 7 bases. This CDR3 region has 19 residues. Germline CDR1 and CDR2: SGHTA and FQGNSA. The J segment lost 3 bases and the V segment lost 4 bases, leaving 19 bases of the junction unmatched. The CDR3 region is CASSSEERLAPGSTDTQYF. CDR3 nucleotide sequence: TGTGCCAGCAGCTCTGAGGAAAGACTAGCCCCGGGGAGTACAGATACGCAGTATTTT.

The rearrangement links TRBV19 to TRBJ1-3, with D tentatively TRBD1 (5 bases). Trimming shortened V by 9 bases and J by 0 bases, and 18 bases separated the two germline ends. This CDR3 is 16 amino acids long. Germline CDR1 LNHDA, CDR2 SQIVND (reference sequence). The CDR3 loop is CASLPEKGLSGNTIYF. CDR3 DNA: TGTGCCAGCCTGCCGGAGAAGGGACTCTCTGGAAACACCATATATTTT.

The chain couples TRBV18 to TRBJ1-1; D is ambiguous. The CDR3 is made up of 15 amino acids. V gave up 5 bases and J gave up 1 base, with 14 bases separating them. CDR1 is KGHSH, CDR2 LQKENI, per germline. CDR3 coding DNA: TGTGCCAGCTCAGTAAACGGCGGTCGGAACACTGAAGCTTTCTTT. Amino acid sequence: CASSVNGGRNTEAFF.

The chain joins TRBV11-3 to TRBJ2-5, with 15 bases aligning to TRBD2. Germline CDR1 reads SGHNT; CDR2 reads YENEEA. The CDR3 totals 15 residues. Trimming took 3 bases from V and 5 from J; bases not matched to a gene: 1. CDR3 region: CASSFGLAGGETQYF. The CDR3 nucleotides are TGTGCCAGCAGCTTCGGACTAGCGGGGGGGGAGACCCAGTACTTC.

The gene calls are TRBV11-3 and TRBJ1-1; D unclear. V was clipped by 2 bases and J by 3 bases, with 13 bases between them. This CDR3 contains 15 residues. In germline, CDR1 is SGHNT, CDR2 YENEEA. In nucleotides, the CDR3 is TGTGCCAGCAGCTTAAACCCCCTGCGGGACACTGAAGCTTTCTTT. This encodes CASSLNPLRDTEAFF. The full variable domain, with the rest looked up from reference TRBV11-3 and TRBJ1-1, is EAGVVQSPRYKIIEKKQPVAFWCNPISGHNTLYWYLQNLGQGPELLIRYENEEAVDDSQLPKDRFSAERLKGVDSTLKIQPAELGDSAVYLCASSLNPLRDTEAFFGQGTRLTVV.

The chain is built from TRBV4-1 and TRBJ1-2; D is unresolved. Trimming pared 0 bases from V and 0 bases from J, leaving 17 bases between. Germline V gene lookup returns CDR1 MGHRA and CDR2 YSYEKL. The CDR3 covers 18 residues. The CDR3, as DNA: TGCGCCAGCAGCCAAGATAAACAGCTCTTAATGACTAACTATGGCTACACCTTC. This translates into CASSQDKQLLMTNYGYTF.

V and J are TRBV5-1 and TRBJ1-5; D is possibly TRBD1 (5 bases). In germline, CDR1 is SGHRS, CDR2 YFSETQ. The length of the CDR3 is 14 residues. The germline V and J ends were trimmed by 1 base and 3 bases, with 8 bases remaining between them. This chain's CDR3 is CASSLTGDNQPQHF. The CDR3 region has the DNA TGCGCCAGCAGCTTGACAGGAGACAATCAGCCCCAGCATTTT.

In its sample, this clone was seen a few times. The chain uses TRBV19 and TRBJ2-2, with unresolved D. This CDR3 has 15 amino acids. CDR1 and CDR2 (germline): LNHDA, SQIVND (reference sequence). Between the trimmed V and J ends, which lost 5 bases and 3 bases, there was a span of 13 bases. DNA of the CDR3: TGTGCCAGTAGTCCCCTGCGAGATTACACCGGGGAGCTGTTTTTT. Translation: CASSPLRDYTGELFF.

In its sample, this clone was seen once. The rearrangement links TRBV4-2 to TRBJ2-3, with 12 nucleotides matching TRBD2. Germline CDR1 is LGHNA and CDR2 is YNFKEQ. Trimming cost V 1 base and J 6 bases; bases outside gene matches: 11. This CDR3 has 18 amino acids. DNA for the CDR3: TGTGCCAGCAGCCAAGGGACCTTCCTAGCGGGAGGGCCCGATACGCAGTATTTT. This codes for CASSQGTFLAGGPDTQYF.

J is TRBJ2-5 and V is TRBV28, with TRBD1 identical over 10 bases. V lost 7 bases, J lost 5 bases, and 10 bases stayed unmatched. CDR3 length: 15 residues. Per the germline V gene, CDR1 is MDHEN and CDR2 is SYDVKM. The CDR3 loop is CASNRDRGSGETQYF. CDR3 bases: TGTGCCAGCAATCGGGACAGGGGTTCCGGGGAGACCCAGTACTTC.

The V and J genes are TRBV9 and TRBJ2-1; 9 nucleotides agree with TRBD1. Unmatched junction bases numbered 13, after V lost 4 bases and J lost 8 bases. The length of the CDR3 is 16 residues. CDR1 is SGDLS and CDR2 is YYNGEE in the germline V gene. CDR3 bases: TGTGCCAGCAGCTTATCTCGGGGACAGGGATGGGATGAGCAGTTCTTC. This sequence encodes CASSLSRGQGWDEQFF.

In its sample, this clone was seen once. V is TRBV27 and J is TRBJ1-5; no reliable D call. The ends were cut back, 2 bases at V and 4 bases at J, with 9 bases in the middle. Germline CDR1 reads MNHEY; CDR2 reads SMNVEV (reference sequence). The CDR3 extends over 14 amino acids. The CDR3 loop is CASSLTARNQPQHF. CDR3 in DNA: TGTGCCAGCAGTTTAACAGCCAGGAATCAGCCCCAGCATTTT.

This clone was recorded only once. One junction end does not reproduce the germline sequence, and a read error may be involved. The chain couples TRBV6-5 to TRBJ2-7; D is perhaps TRBD1 (6 bases). Germline V gene data show CDR1 as MNHEY and CDR2 as SVGAGI. This CDR3 is built from 13 residues. CDR3 sequence reads: CASSYSFTGYRNF. CDR3 in DNA: TGTGCCAGCAGTTACTCCTTTACAGGGTATAGGAACTTC.

Worth noting for this clone: Other DNA sequences in this specimen translate into the identical CDR3. V and J are TRBV28 and TRBJ1-2; D uncertain. V lost 2 bases, J lost 4 bases, and 11 bases lay in between. Germline V gene lookup returns CDR1 MDHEN and CDR2 SYDVKM. This CDR3 has 14 amino acids. The CDR3 is CASSLGGGVYGYTF. The CDR3 DNA sequence: TGTGCCAGCAGTTTAGGCGGAGGAGTCTATGGCTACACCTTC.

This clone has a handful of counts. J is TRBJ2-7 and V is TRBV19, with TRBD2 matching over 10 bases. The CDR3 has 18 amino acids. The J segment lost 5 bases and the V segment lost 5 bases, leaving 18 bases of the junction unmatched. Germline V gene lookup returns CDR1 LNHDA and CDR2 SQIVND (reference sequence). CDR3 sequence reads: CASSPYAPLAGVIHEQYF. The CDR3, as DNA: TGTGCCAGTAGTCCATACGCCCCCCTAGCGGGAGTGATCCACGAGCAGTACTTC.

This rearrangement joins TRBV25-1 to TRBJ1-3; D is uncertain. The CDR3 loop spans 14 amino acids. The V and J ends lost 3 bases and 5 bases respectively, with 11 bases between them. Germline V CDR1 and CDR2: MGHDK, SYGVNS. The CDR3 protein is CASSEGGPRNTIYF. DNA of the CDR3: TGTGCCAGCAGTGAGGGTGGGCCAAGAAACACCATATATTTT.

V gene TRBV7-9 combines with J gene TRBJ2-6; 7 bases match TRBD2. V was pared by 5 bases and J by 4 bases, with 11 bases of the junction left unmatched. The CDR3 length is 17 residues. Germline loops: CDR1 SEHNR, CDR2 FQNEAQ (reference sequence). The CDR3 is CASSTSGTDLGANVLTF. For the CDR3, the DNA is TGTGCCAGCAGCACCAGCGGGACTGACTTGGGGGCCAACGTCCTGACTTTC.

The chain joins TRBV9 to TRBJ2-5; D gene unclear. V shed 0 bases and J shed 8 bases, with 11 bases lying between them. From germline, CDR1 is SGDLS and CDR2 YYNGEE. The CDR3 consists of 13 residues. The CDR3 reads CASSVADPSTQYF. CDR3 nucleotide sequence: TGTGCCAGCAGCGTAGCAGATCCCAGTACCCAGTACTTC.

The genes are TRBV7-9 and TRBJ2-1, with TRBD2 identical over 16 bases. CDR3 length: 19 residues. The V gene end was trimmed by 4 bases and the J gene end by 1 base; junction bases not matched to a gene: 7. The germline V gene encodes CDR1 SEHNR and CDR2 FQNEAQ (reference sequence). The CDR3 DNA follows: TGTGCCAGCAGCTACCCGGGACTAGCGGGAGGGGTATCCTACAATGAGCAGTTCTTC. Translation gives CASSYPGLAGGVSYNEQFF.

The gene calls are TRBV5-8 and TRBJ1-3; D may be TRBD1 (6 bases). Germline values: CDR1 SGHTS, CDR2 YDEGEE. V lost 4 bases and J lost 4, with 12 bases in between. This CDR3 has 14 residues. CDR3 sequence reads: CASSRQVAGNTIYF. The CDR3 DNA reads as TGTGCCAGCAGCCGACAGGTAGCCGGAAACACCATATATTTT.

The chain has TRBV6-4 and TRBJ2-2, with a tentative D call TRBD1 (5 bases). The CDR3 sequence is 17 residues long. Trimming removed 4 bases at V and 1 base at J, with 16 bases between. Germline CDR1 MRHNA, CDR2 SNTAGT. The CDR3 region has the DNA TGTGCCAGCAGTGCCCAGATCAGGCAGGGGAACACCGGGGAGCTGTTTTTT. This gives the protein CASSAQIRQGNTGELFF.